This entry is about one T cell receptor (beta chain). The data belong to a study of blood T cell repertoires in COVID-19. Data came from immunoSEQ multiplex PCR; TCRdb stores just in-frame clones and leaves some out. The repertoire holds about 360,000 clones, with 75% to 90% as singletons. In Seattle, patients joined the study during active infection and were tracked longitudinally. Germline CDR1 and CDR2: MNHEY and SVGAGI. Unmatched junction bases numbered 10, after V lost 6 bases and J lost 4 bases. CDR3 size: 15 residues. The sequenced material came from peripheral blood. The chain links TRBV6-5 to TRBJ1-2; TRBD1 matches at 8 bases. This TCR was recovered from a woman aged 55-69 years with COVID-19, enrolled during active disease. The CDR3 nucleotides read TGTGCCAGCAGGGGTCAAAACGGGACAGGCTATGGCTACACCTTC. Amino acids: CASRGQNGTGYGYTF.